Shown below are 18 T cell receptor beta chains from a single sample sequenced in a study of T cell repertoires in cytomegalovirus infection. From the reads, TCRdb called clonotypes with MiXCR, one entry per CDR3 protein. The table lists 700,000 to 900,000 distinct CDR3 sequences, roughly 28% of them singletons. For these TCRs, the target antigens are not known. The specimen comprised cultured CD8+ T cells from PBMCs, sampled from culture after CMV antigen stimulation. The receptors were gathered from a human donor in good health (CMV status not recorded). Some clones in this sample may be carry-over from other donors' samples.

Note on this clonotype: The junction shows a germline mismatch at one end, possibly a read error. The chain recombines TRBV7-7 with TRBJ2-3, with no clear D. Germline assignment: CDR1 SSHAT and CDR2 FNYEAQ (reference sequence). The CDR3 is made up of 13 amino acids. The CDR3 bases are TGTGCTAGCAGCTTAGTGGGGTCAGATACGCAGTATTTT. It yields the protein CASSLVGSDTQYF.

This clonotype was recorded a few times. The genes are TRBV7-6 and TRBJ1-4; no clear D. Looked up from germline, CDR1 is SGHVS and CDR2 is FNYEAQ. This CDR3 has 17 residues. Trimming took off 1 base at V and 6 bases at J, with 18 bases between the two ends. This CDR3 reads CASSLGLFRGTHEKLFF. CDR3 DNA: TGTGCCAGCAGCTTAGGACTTTTTCGGGGAACCCATGAAAAACTGTTTTTT.

This clonotype was seen only a few times. This chain connects TRBV15 to TRBJ2-5; D may be TRBD1 (5 bases). Germline CDR1 reads LNHNV; CDR2 reads YYDKDF (reference sequence). With 1 base removed from V and 0 bases from J, the gap between germline ends came to 9 bases. CDR3 size: 15 residues. CDR3 nucleotide sequence: TGTGCCACCAGCAGAGGACAGATGGACCAAGAGACCCAGTACTTC. Protein product: CATSRGQMDQETQYF.

This clonotype was counted at least ten times. The chain has TRBV27 and TRBJ1-1, with no clear D. V was shortened by 2 bases and J by 0 bases, with 16 bases between the two germline ends. Germline CDR1 and CDR2: MNHEY and SMNVEV (reference sequence). This CDR3 is built from 17 residues. The CDR3 sequence: CASSLRVPGHLNTEAFF. For the CDR3, the DNA is TGTGCCAGCAGTTTAAGAGTCCCCGGCCACCTGAACACTGAAGCTTTCTTT.

This clonotype was seen only a few times. The V and J genes are TRBV12-3 or TRBV12-4 and TRBJ1-4; 7 bases align to TRBD1. The CDR3 totals 16 residues. V was pared by 6 bases and J by 8 bases, with 15 bases of the junction left unmatched. The CDR3 DNA follows: TGTGCCAGCAGCCCAGACCAAAGGGGGCTAATAGAAAAACTGTTTTTT. Residues: CASSPDQRGLIEKLFF.

This chain joins TRBV10-3 and TRBJ2-5; a possible D gene is TRBD2 (6 bases). Trimming shortened V by 10 bases and J by 2 bases, and 14 bases separated the two germline ends. The germline gives CDR1 ENHRY, CDR2 SYGVKD. This CDR3 is built from 13 residues. The CDR3 bases are TGTGCCACCCGGGAGTCGGGGCAAGAGACCCAGTACTTC. Translated: CATRESGQETQYF.

The J gene is TRBJ1-1, the V gene TRBV6-6; D is ambiguous. The CDR3 covers 14 residues. Germline-derived CDR1 and CDR2 are MNHNY and SVGAGI (reference sequence). V was pared by 2 bases and J by 5 bases, with 12 bases between. CDR3 DNA: TGTGCCAGCAGTTACGTTGGTGGTGGGACTGAAGCTTTCTTT. Its translation: CASSYVGGGTEAFF.

This clonotype was counted a few times. This chain joins TRBV4-3 and TRBJ1-1; the D gene is possibly TRBD1 (5 bases). Between the trimmed V and J ends, which lost 3 bases and 2 bases, there was a span of 10 bases. CDR1 and CDR2 from the germline V gene are LGHNA and YSLEER. The CDR3 runs 14 residues. CDR3 bases: TGCGCCAGCAGCCATGGGACGGCAAACACTGAAGCTTTCTTT. Its protein product is CASSHGTANTEAFF.

The chain recombines TRBV9 with TRBJ2-1; maybe TRBD1 (8 bases). Germline CDR1 and CDR2: SGDLS and YYNGEE. V lost 0 bases to trimming and J lost 8 bases, with 18 bases between them. The CDR3 contains 16 residues. The CDR3 DNA follows: TGTGCCAGCAGCGTAGCTAGTAGGACAGGGAGGGATGAGCAGTTCTTC. This sequence encodes CASSVASRTGRDEQFF.

The chain employs TRBV6-6 and TRBJ1-2; D possibly corresponds to TRBD1 (5 bases). The V gene's germline CDR1 is MNHNY and CDR2 SVGAGI (reference sequence). V was shortened by 2 bases and J by 6 bases, with 31 bases between the two germline ends. This CDR3 has 20 residues. In nucleotides, the CDR3 is TGTGCCAGCAGTTACACCCTACTCCCTCTGACAGATTCGCTAACTCATGGCTACACCTTC. This encodes CASSYTLLPLTDSLTHGYTF.

The chain employs TRBV23-1 and TRBJ2-7; perhaps TRBD2 as D (5 bases). TRBV23-1 is an ORF; its function is uncertain. Between the trimmed V and J ends, which lost 6 bases and 5 bases, there was a span of 14 bases. This CDR3 has 13 residues. The CDR3 nucleotides read TGCGCCAGCAGCCACTTTTTCGGGGACGAGCAGTACGTC. Amino acids: CASSHFFGDEQYV.

This clonotype was counted a few times. J is TRBJ2-3 and V is TRBV6-1, with D possibly TRBD1 on 6 matching bases. The CDR3 runs to 15 residues. The V and J ends lost 8 bases and 0 bases respectively, with 15 bases between them. CDR1 is MNHNS and CDR2 is SASEGT in the germline V gene. DNA for the CDR3: TGTGCCAGCCTCCAGGACAGCCCTAGCACAGATACGCAGTATTTT. Amino acids: CASLQDSPSTDTQYF.

This clonotype was seen at least ten times. The rearrangement links TRBV12-3 or TRBV12-4 to TRBJ1-2, with TRBD1 identical over 7 bases. V was clipped by 5 bases and J by 4 bases; unmatched bases: 7. The CDR3 has 14 amino acids. The CDR3 DNA reads TGTGCCAGCAGTCCAACAGGGGCAGGCTATGGCTACACCTTC. Translating gives CASSPTGAGYGYTF.

As regards this clonotype: A junction boundary mismatches the germline segment, possibly from a read error. The CDR3 here is CASNLANGGTEAFF. The CDR3, as DNA: TGCGCCAGCAACTTGGCCAACGGGGGCACTGAAGCTTTCTTT. The chain joins TRBV5-1 to TRBJ1-1, with D tentatively TRBD1 (5 bases). Per the germline V gene, CDR1 is SGHRS and CDR2 is YFSETQ. CDR3 length: 14 residues.

This clonotype was observed a single time. The V call is TRBV9, the J call TRBJ2-1, with D unresolved. V was pared by 0 bases and J by 9 bases, with 10 bases between. The CDR3 sequence is 13 residues long. The germline V gene has CDR1 SGDLS and CDR2 YYNGEE. CDR3 amino acids: CASSVGVGIEQFF. The CDR3, as DNA: TGTGCCAGCAGCGTAGGGGTGGGGATTGAGCAGTTCTTC. Based on the CDR3 plus reference TRBV9 and TRBJ2-1, the full variable domain is DSGVTQTPKHLITATGQRVTLRCSPRSGDLSVYWYQQSLDQGLQFLIQYYNGEERAKGNILERFSAQQFPDLHSELNLSSLELGDSALYFCASSVGVGIEQFFGPGTRLTVL.

V and J are TRBV5-6 and TRBJ1-5, with D hard to call. CDR3 length: 20 residues. From germline, CDR1 is SGHDT and CDR2 YYEEEE. V gave up 4 bases and J gave up 5 bases, with 31 bases separating them. This CDR3 is CASSLSYSWTNREEDQPQHF. The CDR3 nucleotides read TGTGCCAGCAGCCTATCCTATTCTTGGACGAACCGCGAAGAGGATCAGCCCCAGCATTTT.

The CDR3 region has the DNA TGTGCTAGTGGTTTGGATAGGGGCATCGGTCCCAATGAGCAGTTCTTC. This gives the protein CASGLDRGIGPNEQFF. The genes are TRBV12-5 and TRBJ2-1, with TRBD1 as a possible D gene (5 bases). CDR1 LGHNT and CDR2 FRNRAP come from the germline V gene. This CDR3 is built from 16 residues. The germline V and J ends were trimmed by 1 base and 6 bases, with 16 bases remaining between them.

In its sample, this clonotype was seen a few times. The J gene is TRBJ2-1, the V gene TRBV7-9; the match to TRBD1 covers 8 bases. J gave up 6 bases and V 5 bases, and 9 bases lay outside the gene matches. This CDR3 is 15 amino acids long. CDR1 is SEHNR and CDR2 is FQNEAQ in the germline V gene (reference sequence). DNA for the CDR3: TGTGCCAGCAGCCCCGGGACAGGCGGTCTCAATGAGCAGTTCTTC. It codes for CASSPGTGGLNEQFF.